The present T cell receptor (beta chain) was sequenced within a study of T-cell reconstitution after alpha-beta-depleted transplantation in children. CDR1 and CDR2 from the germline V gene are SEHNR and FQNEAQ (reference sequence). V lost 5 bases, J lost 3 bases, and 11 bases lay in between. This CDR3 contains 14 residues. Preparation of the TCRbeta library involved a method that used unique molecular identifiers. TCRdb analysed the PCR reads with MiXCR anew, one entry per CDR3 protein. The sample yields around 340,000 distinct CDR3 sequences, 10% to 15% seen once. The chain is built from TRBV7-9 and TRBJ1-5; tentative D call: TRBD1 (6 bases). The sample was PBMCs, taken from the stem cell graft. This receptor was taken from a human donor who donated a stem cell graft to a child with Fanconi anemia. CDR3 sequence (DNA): TGTGCCAGCAGCGACCGGGACACCAATCAGCCCCAGCATTTT. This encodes CASSDRDTNQPQHF.